These T cell receptor beta chains were read from a single sample in a study of blood T cell repertoires in COVID-19. Clones were read by immunoSEQ multiplex PCR, and TCRdb kept only the in-frame ones, dropping some. The profile shows more than 200,000 clones, around 81% of them singletons. What was sequenced was PBMCs or T cells enriched from blood (not recorded which). These receptor sequences come from a woman aged 40-49 years with acute COVID-19. CDR3s include the opening cysteine and the closing phenylalanine or tryptophan. A D gene is named only where the DNA matches it firmly. Clone size is shown for a subset of rows, as once, few, many or a class of expanded clone.

CDR3aa: CASSPAGTGMRNEQFF; CDR3nt: TGTGCCAGCAGCCCCGCCGGGACAGGAATGCGCAATGAGCAGTTCTTC; len: 16; abundance: NA; j_gene: TRBJ2-1; v_gene: TRBV7-8; d_gene: TRBD1
CDR3aa: CASSLAGRAWETQYF; CDR3nt: TGTGCCAGCAGCTTAGCCGGCAGGGCGTGGGAGACCCAGTACTTC; len: 15; abundance: NA; j_gene: TRBJ2-5; v_gene: TRBV7-2; d_gene: NA
CDR3aa: CASRASGGAGETQYF; CDR3nt: TGTGCCAGCAGGGCTAGCGGGGGGGCAGGAGAGACCCAGTACTTC; len: 15; abundance: few; j_gene: TRBJ2-5; v_gene: TRBV3-1/TRBV3-2; d_gene: TRBD2
CDR3aa: CASSEGAAGDYGYTF; CDR3nt: TGTGCCAGCAGTGAAGGGGCCGCGGGGGACTATGGCTACACCTTC; len: 15; abundance: NA; j_gene: TRBJ1-2; v_gene: TRBV2; d_gene: NA
CDR3aa: CASSQSASGPNQPQHF; CDR3nt: TGTGCCAGCAGCCAATCGGCCTCAGGCCCCAATCAGCCCCAGCATTTT; len: 16; abundance: NA; j_gene: TRBJ1-5; v_gene: TRBV16; d_gene: NA
CDR3aa: CASRRGEKLFF; CDR3nt: TGTGCCAGCAGACGGGGTGAAAAACTGTTTTTT; len: 11; abundance: NA; j_gene: TRBJ1-4; v_gene: TRBV12-3/TRBV12-4; d_gene: NA
CDR3aa: CSFPGADTQYF; CDR3nt: TGCAGCTTTCCAGGGGCAGATACGCAGTATTTT; len: 11; abundance: NA; j_gene: TRBJ2-3; v_gene: TRBV29-1; d_gene: NA
CDR3aa: CAISEGMRGNTIYF; CDR3nt: TGTGCCATCAGTGAAGGCATGCGGGGAAACACCATATATTTT; len: 14; abundance: NA; j_gene: TRBJ1-3; v_gene: TRBV10-3; d_gene: NA
CDR3aa: CASSLWQGYGYTF; CDR3nt: TGTGCCAGCAGTTTATGGCAGGGGTATGGCTACACCTTC; len: 13; abundance: NA; j_gene: TRBJ1-2; v_gene: TRBV27; d_gene: NA
CDR3aa: CASSSGQGGADTQYF; CDR3nt: TGTGCCAGCAGCTCGGGACAGGGGGGCGCAGATACGCAGTATTTT; len: 15; abundance: NA; j_gene: TRBJ2-3; v_gene: TRBV6-5; d_gene: TRBD1
CDR3aa: CASSLGLEVGTQYF; CDR3nt: TGCGCCAGCAGCTTGGGTCTAGAGGTTGGGACCCAGTACTTC; len: 14; abundance: NA; j_gene: TRBJ2-5; v_gene: TRBV5-1; d_gene: NA
CDR3aa: CASSQAGVETGELFF; CDR3nt: TGTGCCAGCAGCCAAGCGGGAGTAGAGACCGGGGAGCTGTTTTTT; len: 15; abundance: few; j_gene: TRBJ2-2; v_gene: TRBV5-4; d_gene: TRBD2
CDR3aa: CASSSLWEGYNEQFF; CDR3nt: TGCGCCAGCAGCTCTTTGTGGGAGGGTTACAATGAGCAGTTCTTC; len: 15; abundance: NA; j_gene: TRBJ2-1; v_gene: TRBV5-1; d_gene: TRBD2
CDR3aa: CASSQGGSTDTQYF; CDR3nt: TGTGCCAGTAGTCAGGGCGGTAGCACAGATACGCAGTATTTT; len: 14; abundance: NA; j_gene: TRBJ2-3; v_gene: TRBV19; d_gene: NA
CDR3aa: CASSVATSGRDLAAQYF; CDR3nt: TGTGCCAGCAGCGTCGCGACTAGCGGGAGGGACTTAGCGGCGCAGTATTTT; len: 17; abundance: NA; j_gene: TRBJ2-3; v_gene: TRBV9; d_gene: TRBD2
CDR3aa: CASSDYGQGSYEQYF; CDR3nt: TGTGCCAGCAGTGATTACGGACAGGGTTCCTACGAGCAGTACTTC; len: 15; abundance: once; j_gene: TRBJ2-7; v_gene: TRBV6-1; d_gene: TRBD1
CDR3aa: CASSSPGLAGGVEETQYF; CDR3nt: TGTGCCAGCAGTTCCCCGGGACTAGCGGGAGGGGTTGAAGAGACCCAGTACTTC; len: 18; abundance: once; j_gene: TRBJ2-5; v_gene: TRBV28; d_gene: TRBD2
CDR3aa: CASSLSAKGKLFF; CDR3nt: TGTGCCAGCAGTTTAAGTGCTAAGGGGAAACTGTTTTTT; len: 13; abundance: few; j_gene: TRBJ1-4; v_gene: TRBV27; d_gene: NA
CDR3aa: CASSPQSNTEAFF; CDR3nt: TGTGCCAGCAGCCCCCAATCGAACACTGAAGCTTTCTTT; len: 13; abundance: NA; j_gene: TRBJ1-1; v_gene: TRBV3-1/TRBV3-2; d_gene: NA
CDR3aa: CASLMRREGANEQFF; CDR3nt: TGTGCCAGCTTGATGCGGCGGGAGGGGGCCAATGAGCAGTTCTTC; len: 15; abundance: NA; j_gene: TRBJ2-1; v_gene: TRBV2; d_gene: TRBD2
CDR3aa: CASSQTQGYTEAFF; CDR3nt: TGTGCCAGCAGTCAAACACAGGGTTACACTGAAGCTTTCTTT; len: 14; abundance: NA; j_gene: TRBJ1-1; v_gene: TRBV6-5; d_gene: NA
CDR3aa: CASSSAGQTNTEAFF; CDR3nt: TGTGCCAGCAGCTCGGCAGGACAGACTAACACTGAAGCTTTCTTT; len: 15; abundance: NA; j_gene: TRBJ1-1; v_gene: TRBV7-8; d_gene: NA
CDR3aa: CASSPKDRPLNYGYTF; CDR3nt: TGTGCCAGCAGCCCTAAGGACAGGCCCCTTAACTATGGCTACACCTTC; len: 16; abundance: NA; j_gene: TRBJ1-2; v_gene: TRBV28; d_gene: TRBD1
CDR3aa: CSVRTGGIGELFF; CDR3nt: TGCAGCGTGAGGACAGGGGGCATCGGGGAGCTGTTTTTT; len: 13; abundance: NA; j_gene: TRBJ2-2; v_gene: TRBV29-1; d_gene: TRBD1
CDR3aa: CASNRGGLADYEQYF; CDR3nt: TGTGCCAGCAATCGTGGCGGACTAGCGGATTACGAGCAGTACTTC; len: 15; abundance: NA; j_gene: TRBJ2-7; v_gene: TRBV2; d_gene: TRBD2
CDR3aa: CASRPNAEQGKETQYF; CDR3nt: TGTGCCAGTAGACCGAACGCGGAACAGGGAAAAGAGACCCAGTACTTC; len: 16; abundance: NA; j_gene: TRBJ2-5; v_gene: TRBV19; d_gene: NA
CDR3aa: CASSIPGLAYNEQFF; CDR3nt: TGTGCCAGTAGTATTCCGGGACTAGCCTACAATGAGCAGTTCTTC; len: 15; abundance: once; j_gene: TRBJ2-1; v_gene: TRBV19; d_gene: TRBD2
CDR3aa: CASSLGDSLYGYTF; CDR3nt: TGTGCCAGCAGCTTAGGAGACAGTCTCTATGGCTACACCTTC; len: 14; abundance: NA; j_gene: TRBJ1-2; v_gene: TRBV7-9; d_gene: NA
CDR3aa: CSVVSRGRNTEAFF; CDR3nt: TGCAGCGTTGTGAGTCGGGGAAGAAACACTGAAGCTTTCTTT; len: 14; abundance: NA; j_gene: TRBJ1-1; v_gene: TRBV29-1; d_gene: NA
CDR3aa: CASSYSNGGLEGYTF; CDR3nt: TGTGCCAGCAGTTACTCGAATGGGGGGTTAGAGGGCTACACCTTC; len: 15; abundance: NA; j_gene: TRBJ1-2; v_gene: TRBV6-5; d_gene: NA
CDR3aa: CASSQDQQVVNEKLFF; CDR3nt: TGTGCCAGCAGCCAAGATCAGCAGGTGGTTAATGAAAAACTGTTTTTT; len: 16; abundance: once; j_gene: TRBJ1-4; v_gene: TRBV3-1/TRBV3-2; d_gene: NA
CDR3aa: CASSLAREDTEAFF; CDR3nt: TGTGCCAGCAGCTTAGCGCGGGAGGACACTGAAGCTTTCTTT; len: 14; abundance: NA; j_gene: TRBJ1-1; v_gene: TRBV7-9; d_gene: NA
CDR3aa: CASSLTSGGANEQFF; CDR3nt: TGTGCCAGCAGCTTGACTAGCGGGGGGGCGAATGAGCAGTTCTTC; len: 15; abundance: NA; j_gene: TRBJ2-1; v_gene: TRBV7-2; d_gene: TRBD2
CDR3aa: CAGGTGLSNQPQHF; CDR3nt: TGTGCCGGGGGAACAGGGCTTAGCAATCAGCCCCAGCATTTT; len: 14; abundance: NA; j_gene: TRBJ1-5; v_gene: TRBV19; d_gene: NA
CDR3aa: CASRGQGAFNEQFF; CDR3nt: TGTGCCAGCCGGGGACAGGGGGCGTTCAATGAGCAGTTCTTC; len: 14; abundance: NA; j_gene: TRBJ2-1; v_gene: TRBV11-1; d_gene: TRBD1
CDR3aa: CASSAAGGSDTEAFF; CDR3nt: TGTGCCAGCAGCGCAGCAGGGGGCTCGGACACTGAAGCTTTCTTT; len: 15; abundance: NA; j_gene: TRBJ1-1; v_gene: TRBV11-3; d_gene: TRBD1
CDR3aa: CASRDTGGALNEQFF; CDR3nt: TGTGCCAGCAGAGATACAGGGGGCGCCCTCAATGAGCAGTTCTTC; len: 15; abundance: NA; j_gene: TRBJ2-1; v_gene: TRBV6-5; d_gene: TRBD1
CDR3aa: CASSPRDRGRNSPLHF; CDR3nt: TGTGCCAGCAGCCCCCGCGACAGGGGAAGAAATTCACCCCTCCACTTT; len: 16; abundance: once; j_gene: TRBJ1-6; v_gene: TRBV9; d_gene: TRBD1
CDR3aa: CSVRGGGSADTQYF; CDR3nt: TGCAGCGTAAGAGGGGGGGGCAGCGCAGATACGCAGTATTTT; len: 14; abundance: NA; j_gene: TRBJ2-3; v_gene: TRBV29-1; d_gene: NA
CDR3aa: CASSQVTRESEQFF; CDR3nt: TGTGCCAGCAGCCAAGTTACTAGGGAGAGTGAGCAGTTCTTC; len: 14; abundance: NA; j_gene: TRBJ2-1; v_gene: TRBV3-1/TRBV3-2; d_gene: NA
CDR3aa: CASSRAGGRLTDTQYF; CDR3nt: TGTGCCAGCAGCCGCGCGGGAGGGCGTCTCACAGATACGCAGTATTTT; len: 16; abundance: NA; j_gene: TRBJ2-3; v_gene: TRBV5-8; d_gene: TRBD2
CDR3aa: CASSVGTSGYTDTQYF; CDR3nt: TGTGCCAGCAGCGTCGGGACTAGCGGGTACACAGATACGCAGTATTTT; len: 16; abundance: NA; j_gene: TRBJ2-3; v_gene: TRBV7-3; d_gene: TRBD2
CDR3aa: CASKTGSGTGRYEQYF; CDR3nt: TGTGCCAGCAAAACAGGGTCCGGGACAGGGCGCTACGAGCAGTACTTC; len: 16; abundance: NA; j_gene: TRBJ2-7; v_gene: TRBV28; d_gene: TRBD1
CDR3aa: CASSQDRGLWEKLFF; CDR3nt: TGTGCCAGCAGCCAAGATCGAGGGTTGTGGGAAAAACTGTTTTTT; len: 15; abundance: NA; j_gene: TRBJ1-4; v_gene: TRBV4-2; d_gene: NA
CDR3aa: CASSARGAKLFF; CDR3nt: TGTGCCAGCAGTGCAAGGGGTGCAAAACTGTTTTTT; len: 12; abundance: NA; j_gene: TRBJ1-4; v_gene: TRBV25-1; d_gene: NA
CDR3aa: CAISEDRGPGANVLTF; CDR3nt: TGTGCCATCAGTGAGGACAGGGGGCCCGGGGCCAACGTCCTGACTTTC; len: 16; abundance: NA; j_gene: TRBJ2-6; v_gene: TRBV10-3; d_gene: TRBD1
CDR3aa: CASSLRDGNTIYF; CDR3nt: TGTGCCAGCAGCCTTCGGGATGGAAACACCATATATTTT; len: 13; abundance: few; j_gene: TRBJ1-3; v_gene: TRBV7-6; d_gene: NA
CDR3aa: CASSRPGQPYEQYF; CDR3nt: TGTGCCAGCAGTCGTCCAGGACAGCCCTACGAGCAGTACTTC; len: 14; abundance: NA; j_gene: TRBJ2-7; v_gene: TRBV6-5; d_gene: NA
CDR3aa: CATRGQSGYEQYF; CDR3nt: TGTGCCACCCGGGGACAATCCGGCTACGAGCAGTACTTC; len: 13; abundance: NA; j_gene: TRBJ2-7; v_gene: TRBV4-2; d_gene: NA
CDR3aa: CASSEFRTGSGEKLFF; CDR3nt: TGTGCCAGCAGTGAATTCCGGACAGGGTCGGGTGAAAAACTGTTTTTT; len: 16; abundance: NA; j_gene: TRBJ1-4; v_gene: TRBV25-1; d_gene: TRBD1
CDR3aa: CASSLGSLIAAQHF; CDR3nt: TGTGCCAGTAGTTTAGGCTCCCTTATTGCGGCCCAGCATTTT; len: 14; abundance: NA; j_gene: TRBJ1-5; v_gene: TRBV19; d_gene: NA
CDR3aa: CASRAASGAYGYTF; CDR3nt: TGTGCCAGCAGAGCGGCCTCAGGGGCTTATGGCTACACCTTC; len: 14; abundance: NA; j_gene: TRBJ1-2; v_gene: TRBV28; d_gene: NA
CDR3aa: CASTPGRGEQPQHF; CDR3nt: TGTGCCAGCACCCCGGGGAGGGGCGAACAGCCCCAGCATTTT; len: 14; abundance: NA; j_gene: TRBJ1-5; v_gene: TRBV28; d_gene: NA
CDR3aa: CASSLDRVGGDGYTF; CDR3nt: TGTGCCAGCAGCTTAGATCGTGTTGGGGGCGATGGCTACACCTTC; len: 15; abundance: NA; j_gene: TRBJ1-2; v_gene: TRBV11-2; d_gene: NA
CDR3aa: CSVDSGGGGYTF; CDR3nt: TGCAGCGTTGACTCAGGGGGCGGGGGCTACACCTTC; len: 12; abundance: NA; j_gene: TRBJ1-2; v_gene: TRBV29-1; d_gene: TRBD1